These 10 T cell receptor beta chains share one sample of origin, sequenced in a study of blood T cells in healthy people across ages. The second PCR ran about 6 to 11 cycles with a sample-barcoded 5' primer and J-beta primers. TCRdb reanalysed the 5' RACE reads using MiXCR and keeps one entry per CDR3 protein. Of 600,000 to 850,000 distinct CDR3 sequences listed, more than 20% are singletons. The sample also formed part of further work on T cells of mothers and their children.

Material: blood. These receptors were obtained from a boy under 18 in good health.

The CDR3 sequence: CATSREQGWGGYTF. The DNA for the CDR3 is TGTGCCACCAGCAGGGAACAGGGTTGGGGTGGCTACACCTTC. The chain carries TRBV15 and TRBJ1-2, with D tentatively TRBD1 (6 bases). The germline V and J ends were trimmed by 3 bases and 7 bases, with 15 bases remaining between them. From germline, CDR1 is LNHNV and CDR2 YYDKDF (reference sequence). This CDR3 contains 14 residues.

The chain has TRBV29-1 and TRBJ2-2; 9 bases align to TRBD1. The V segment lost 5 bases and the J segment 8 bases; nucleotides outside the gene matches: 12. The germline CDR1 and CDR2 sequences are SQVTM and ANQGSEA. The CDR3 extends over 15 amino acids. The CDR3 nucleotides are TGCAGCGTTCATACCCCGGACAGGGGTGAGGGGGAGCTGTTTTTT. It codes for CSVHTPDRGEGELFF.

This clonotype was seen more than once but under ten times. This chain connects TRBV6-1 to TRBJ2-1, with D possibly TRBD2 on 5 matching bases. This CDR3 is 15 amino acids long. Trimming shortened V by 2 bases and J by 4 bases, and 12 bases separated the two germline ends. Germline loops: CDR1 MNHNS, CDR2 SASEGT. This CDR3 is CASSEMSGSYNEQFF. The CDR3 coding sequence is TGTGCCAGCAGTGAAATGTCGGGATCTTACAATGAGCAGTTCTTC.

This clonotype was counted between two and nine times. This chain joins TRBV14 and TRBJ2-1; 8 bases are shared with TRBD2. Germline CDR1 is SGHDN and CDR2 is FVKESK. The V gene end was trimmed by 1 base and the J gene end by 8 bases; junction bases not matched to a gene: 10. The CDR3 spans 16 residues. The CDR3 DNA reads TGTGCCAGCAGCCAAGTGGCTAGCGGGTTCTTCGATGAGCAGTTCTTC. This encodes CASSQVASGFFDEQFF.

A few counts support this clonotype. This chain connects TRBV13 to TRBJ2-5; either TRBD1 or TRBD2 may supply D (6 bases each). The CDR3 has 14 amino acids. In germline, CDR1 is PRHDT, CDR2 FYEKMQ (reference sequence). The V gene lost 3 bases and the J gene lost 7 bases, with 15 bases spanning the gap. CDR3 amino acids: CASSFFGGPRTQYF. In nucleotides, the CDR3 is TGTGCCAGCAGCTTTTTCGGGGGCCCCCGGACCCAGTACTTC. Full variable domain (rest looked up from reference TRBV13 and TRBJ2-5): AAGVIQSPRHLIKEKRETATLKCYPIPRHDTVYWYQQGPGQDPQFLISFYEKMQSDKGSIPDRFSAQQFSDYHSELNMSSLELGDSALYFCASSFFGGPRTQYFGPGTRLLVL.

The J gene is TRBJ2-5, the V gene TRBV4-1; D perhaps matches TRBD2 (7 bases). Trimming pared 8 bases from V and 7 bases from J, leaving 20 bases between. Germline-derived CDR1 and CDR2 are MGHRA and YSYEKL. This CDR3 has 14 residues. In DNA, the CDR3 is TGCGCCAGCGCCTACGCGGGGGCGACCGGGACCCAGTACTTC. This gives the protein CASAYAGATGTQYF.

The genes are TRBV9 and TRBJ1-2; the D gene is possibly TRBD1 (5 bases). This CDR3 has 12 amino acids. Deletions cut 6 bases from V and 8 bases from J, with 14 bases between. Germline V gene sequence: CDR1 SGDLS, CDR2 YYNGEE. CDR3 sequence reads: CASNELGGGYTF. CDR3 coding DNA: TGTGCCAGCAACGAACTTGGGGGAGGCTACACCTTC.

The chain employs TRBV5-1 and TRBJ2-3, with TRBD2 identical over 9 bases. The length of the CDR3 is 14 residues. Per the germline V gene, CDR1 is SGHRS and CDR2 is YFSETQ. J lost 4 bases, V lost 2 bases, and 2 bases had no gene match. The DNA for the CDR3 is TGCGCCAGCAGCTTTGGACTAGCGCCAGATACGCAGTATTTT. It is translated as CASSFGLAPDTQYF.

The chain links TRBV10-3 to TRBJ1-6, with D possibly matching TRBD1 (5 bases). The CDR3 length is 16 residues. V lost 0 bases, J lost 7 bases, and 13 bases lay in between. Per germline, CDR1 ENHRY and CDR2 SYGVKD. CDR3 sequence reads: CAISESETDANSPLHF. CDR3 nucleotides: TGTGCCATCAGTGAGTCCGAGACAGACGCGAATTCACCCCTCCACTTT.

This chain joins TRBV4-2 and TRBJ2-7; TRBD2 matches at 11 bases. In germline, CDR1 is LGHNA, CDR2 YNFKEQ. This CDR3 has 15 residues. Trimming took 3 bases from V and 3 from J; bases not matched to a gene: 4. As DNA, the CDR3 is TGTGCCAGCAGCCATACTAGCGGGGGCCACTACGAGCAGTACTTC. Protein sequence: CASSHTSGGHYEQYF.